The rows below give T cell receptor beta chains drawn from one sample of a study of blood T cell repertoires in COVID-19. The data were produced by immunoSEQ multiplex PCR, yet TCRdb's version contains in-frame clones alone and is incomplete. The sample carries roughly 190,000 clones, around 81% recorded once. Sample: peripheral blood. These receptors originate from a human donor with acute or convalescent COVID-19. The donor label of this sample is uncertain. Each CDR3 is given with its conserved first and last residue. The order of the fields is V gene, J gene, clone size, CDR3 length, D gene, CDR3 protein, CDR3 DNA. D genes are given only for firm matches. Only part of the rows carry a size: once, few, many, or a class if the clone is expanded.

V gene: TRBV6-6; J gene: TRBJ1-2; clone size: -; CDR3 length: 14; D gene: TRBD1; CDR3 protein: CASSHGQGARGYTF; CDR3 DNA: TGTGCCAGCAGTCACGGACAGGGGGCTAGGGGCTACACCTTC
V gene: TRBV6-6; J gene: TRBJ1-2; clone size: few; CDR3 length: 12; D gene: -; CDR3 protein: CASSTGLYGYTF; CDR3 DNA: TGTGCCAGCAGTACAGGGCTGTATGGCTACACCTTC
V gene: TRBV5-5; J gene: TRBJ1-2; clone size: -; CDR3 length: 15; D gene: TRBD1; CDR3 protein: CASSLAGQGRYGYTF; CDR3 DNA: TGTGCCAGCAGCTTGGCTGGACAGGGTCGCTATGGCTACACCTTC
V gene: TRBV7-2; J gene: TRBJ2-1; clone size: -; CDR3 length: 14; D gene: TRBD1; CDR3 protein: CASTMTGGRNEQFF; CDR3 DNA: TGTGCCAGCACCATGACAGGGGGCAGGAATGAGCAGTTCTTC
V gene: TRBV29-1; J gene: TRBJ1-1; clone size: -; CDR3 length: 13; D gene: -; CDR3 protein: CSVSLNGNTEAFF; CDR3 DNA: TGCAGCGTTTCCTTAAACGGGAACACTGAAGCTTTCTTT
V gene: TRBV6-5; J gene: TRBJ2-7; clone size: once; CDR3 length: 14; D gene: -; CDR3 protein: CASRPKGGLDEQYF; CDR3 DNA: TGTGCCAGCAGACCCAAGGGAGGCTTAGACGAGCAGTACTTC
V gene: TRBV4-2; J gene: TRBJ2-1; clone size: -; CDR3 length: 13; D gene: -; CDR3 protein: CASSQVTSNEQFF; CDR3 DNA: TGTGCCAGCAGCCAAGTGACAAGTAATGAGCAGTTCTTC
V gene: TRBV11-2; J gene: TRBJ2-1; clone size: -; CDR3 length: 16; D gene: TRBD2; CDR3 protein: CASSPGLAGDGNEQFF; CDR3 DNA: TGTGCCAGCAGCCCTGGACTAGCGGGAGATGGCAATGAGCAGTTCTTC
V gene: TRBV7-9; J gene: TRBJ1-2; clone size: -; CDR3 length: 14; D gene: TRBD1; CDR3 protein: CASSPGDSRWGYTF; CDR3 DNA: TGTGCCAGCAGCCCCGGGGACAGCCGATGGGGCTACACCTTC
V gene: TRBV2; J gene: TRBJ1-2; clone size: -; CDR3 length: 15; D gene: -; CDR3 protein: CASSEGRAANYGYTF; CDR3 DNA: TGTGCCAGCAGTGAAGGGAGGGCAGCTAACTATGGCTACACCTTC
V gene: TRBV30; J gene: TRBJ1-2; clone size: -; CDR3 length: 15; D gene: -; CDR3 protein: CAWSGGNALVDGYTF; CDR3 DNA: TGTGCCTGGAGTGGAGGAAACGCTTTGGTCGATGGCTACACCTTC
V gene: TRBV5-1; J gene: TRBJ2-1; clone size: -; CDR3 length: 14; D gene: TRBD1; CDR3 protein: CASSSGTGYNEQFF; CDR3 DNA: TGCGCCAGCAGCTCGGGGACAGGGTACAATGAGCAGTTCTTC
V gene: TRBV5-6; J gene: TRBJ2-1; clone size: once; CDR3 length: 19; D gene: -; CDR3 protein: CASSLDFGPGKKSYNEQFF; CDR3 DNA: TGTGCCAGCAGCTTGGATTTTGGGCCAGGAAAAAAATCCTACAATGAGCAGTTCTTC